A selection of T cell receptor beta chains follows, all from one sample in a study of shared clonotypes between healthy human individuals. Produced via immunoSEQ multiplex PCR; TCRdb's table is partial and in-frame only. Among millions of clones listed, 90% to 95% were seen once. The sequencing sample was made of naive CD8+ T cells from PBMCs. These TCRs come from a man aged 18 to 30 in good health. Some clones in this sample may be carry-over from other donors' samples. Each CDR3 is given with its conserved first and last residue.

J gene,V gene,CDR3 protein
TRBJ1-1,TRBV29-1,CSVEDFPTGWNEAFF
TRBJ2-1,TRBV4-2,CASSQAPSDLSPISGEQFF
TRBJ2-5,TRBV27,CASSPRLRAETQYF
TRBJ1-1,TRBV6-5,CASARANTEAFF
TRBJ2-6,TRBV28,CASSLDSGANVLTF
TRBJ1-1,TRBV7-9,CASSLVGFEAFF
TRBJ1-2,TRBV7-2,CASSSLPSAQANYGYTF
TRBJ2-1,TRBV27,CASSLSIGLAHNEQFF
TRBJ2-1,TRBV6-5,CASSYSSTSSYNEQFF
TRBJ2-2,TRBV9,CASSPDGGVGELFF
TRBJ1-4,TRBV5-1,CASSYRRLQGPNEKLFF
TRBJ1-4,TRBV13,CASSSRKGGGGEKLFF
TRBJ1-1,TRBV7-8,CASSLSGTGVRNTEAFF
TRBJ1-2,TRBV14,CASSQDWRSPLNYGYTF
TRBJ2-3,TRBV10-3,CAISGAGGTDTQYF